Presented here are 26 T cell receptor beta chains from one specimen sequenced in a study of T cell repertoires in cytomegalovirus infection. Each CDR3 protein gets one entry after TCRdb re-called the reads with MiXCR. Altogether around 740,000 distinct CDR3 sequences are present, less than 40% being singletons, with the ten largest covering around 2.8%. Sequencing was performed on PBMCs. The receptors come from a human donor in good health (CMV status not recorded). Some clones in this sample may be carry-over from other donors' samples.

The sample holds a few counts of this clonotype. J is TRBJ2-2 and V is TRBV6-5, with 13 positions matching TRBD2. Germline V gene sequence: CDR1 MNHEY, CDR2 SVGAGI. With V trimmed by 5 bases and J by 0 bases, 9 bases remained unmatched. The CDR3 length is 19 residues. CDR3 coding DNA: TGTGCCAGCAGTGAGCCGGGACTAGCGGGGATTGCGAACACCGGGGAGCTGTTTTTT. It encodes CASSEPGLAGIANTGELFF.

Comment on this clonotype: The conserved phenylalanine or tryptophan is not found at the CDR3 terminus, so this likely reflects a read error. The DNA is left out, because the CDR3 cannot be placed on it with certainty; the CDR3 is given as TCRdb lists it. The chain uses TRBV12-3 or TRBV12-4 and TRBJ1-3. The CDR3 length equals 13 residues, ends included. The chain's CDR3 is CATTQNSGNTSYL.

The genes are TRBV14 and TRBJ2-3, with TRBD2 identical over 8 bases. V trimming: 1 base; J trimming: 6 bases; junction bases outside the gene matches: 3. This CDR3 spans 14 amino acids. Germline V CDR1 and CDR2: SGHDN, FVKESK. DNA for the CDR3: TGTGCCAGCAGCCAAGCGCGGGGGGCTGATACGCAGTATTTT. Translated: CASSQARGADTQYF.

This clonotype was picked up a small number of times. The chain employs TRBV7-2 and TRBJ2-7, with 10 bases matching TRBD2. The CDR3 covers 15 residues. Germline lookup yields CDR1 SGHTA and CDR2 FQGNSA. The junction had 3 bases not matched to a gene; V was cut back by 1 base and J by 3 bases. In DNA, the CDR3 is TGTGCCAGCAGCTTAGTGTTAGCGGGGGGCTACGAGCAGTACTTC. Protein sequence: CASSLVLAGGYEQYF.

This clonotype was observed once. J is TRBJ2-3 and V is TRBV7-2, with no clear D. This CDR3 spans 15 amino acids. Trimming took 4 bases from V and 1 from J, leaving 12 bases between them. Germline V CDR1 and CDR2: SGHTA, FQGNSA. Here the CDR3 DNA reads TGTGCCAGCAGCTCCAGCCGTCCTGGCACAGATACGCAGTATTTT. Its protein product is CASSSSRPGTDTQYF.

The CDR3 here is CASQLAGGRTGELFF. The CDR3 bases are TGTGCCAGCCAACTAGCGGGAGGACGCACCGGGGAGCTGTTTTTT. The V gene is TRBV10-3, the J gene TRBJ2-2; 12 bases match TRBD2. Trimming removed 10 bases from V and 4 bases from J; junction bases left unmatched: 7. From germline, CDR1 is ENHRY and CDR2 SYGVKD. CDR3 length: 15 amino acids.

The rearrangement joins TRBV7-9 to TRBJ1-2; D is unresolved. Deletions cut 2 bases from V and 8 bases from J, with 18 bases between. CDR3 length: 15 amino acids. CDR1 SEHNR and CDR2 FQNEAQ come from the germline V gene (reference sequence). The CDR3 spells CASSLTITGSEGYTF. The CDR3 nucleotides are TGTGCCAGCAGCTTAACAATAACGGGCTCAGAAGGCTACACCTTC.

This clonotype was recorded many times. The chain employs TRBV7-8 and TRBJ1-2; possible D gene TRBD1, 6 bases. The CDR3 totals 13 residues. Germline CDR1 reads SGHVS; CDR2 reads FQNEAQ. With 3 bases removed from V and 5 bases from J, the gap between germline ends came to 10 bases. This CDR3 reads CASSLQGQYGYTF. DNA of the CDR3: TGTGCCAGCAGCTTGCAGGGACAATATGGCTACACCTTC. The whole variable domain, remainder taken from reference TRBV7-8 and TRBJ1-2, is GAGVSQSPRYKVAKRGQDVALRCDPISGHVSLFWYQQALGQGPEFLTYFQNEAQLDKSGLPSDRFFAERPEGSVSTLKIQRTQQEDSAVYLCASSLQGQYGYTFGSGTRLTVV.

J is TRBJ1-2 and V is TRBV4-2; a possible D gene is TRBD1 (6 bases). The V end was cut by 8 bases, the J end by 6 bases, with 22 bases between. CDR1 is LGHNA and CDR2 is YNFKEQ in the germline V gene. The CDR3 consists of 15 residues. The CDR3 nucleotides are TGTGCCAGCCGCCGCGGGGACGGGGGGCAGGATGGCTACACCTTC. This translates into CASRRGDGGQDGYTF.

This chain uses TRBV28 with TRBJ2-3, with 12 bases aligning to TRBD2. The V gene end was trimmed by 5 bases and the J gene end by 0 bases; junction bases not matched to a gene: 9. The CDR3 length is 18 residues. Germline V lookup: CDR1 MDHEN, CDR2 SYDVKM. CDR3 coding DNA: TGTGCCAGCAGTCCGAGACTAGCGGGGGCCTCTAGCACAGATACGCAGTATTTT. Amino acids: CASSPRLAGASSTDTQYF.

As for this clonotype: Possible read error: a much larger clone is one base away. The chain combines TRBV7-6 with TRBJ1-1, with unresolved D. V lost 2 bases to trimming and J lost 2 bases, with 12 bases between them. Germline values: CDR1 SGHVS, CDR2 FNYEAQ. The CDR3 spans 15 residues. The CDR3 nucleotides are TGTGCCAGCAGCTTATGGGAAGGCATTAACACTGAAGCTTTCTTT. It encodes CASSLWEGINTEAFF.

Regarding this clonotype: This CDR3 fails to terminate in the conserved phenylalanine or tryptophan, so it likely reflects a read error. The CDR3 DNA reads TGTGCCAGCAGCTTCACAGCATTTTCGCAGGGGAATGAGCAGTTCTTA. Translated, it gives CASSFTAFSQGNEQFL. V and J are TRBV7-8 and TRBJ2-1, with D possibly being TRBD1 (6 bases). Germline V gives CDR1 SGHVS, CDR2 FQNEAQ. V dropped 3 bases and J dropped 7 bases, with 19 bases sitting between them. The CDR3 contains 16 residues.

This clonotype was seen repeatedly, ten times or more. This rearrangement joins TRBV7-8 to TRBJ2-3; D unclear. In germline, CDR1 is SGHVS, CDR2 FQNEAQ. CDR3 length: 15 residues. Trimming cost V 4 bases and J 0 bases, with 11 bases left between them. CDR3 residues: CASSWGIWSTDTQYF. The CDR3, as DNA: TGTGCCAGCAGCTGGGGAATATGGAGCACAGATACGCAGTATTTT.

The chain uses TRBV20-1 and TRBJ2-7, with TRBD1 identical over 11 bases. V dropped 4 bases and J dropped 2; count of bases not matched to a gene: 16. CDR1 and CDR2 from the germline V gene are DFQATT and SNEGSKA (reference sequence). The CDR3 has 18 residues. Here the CDR3 DNA reads TGCAGTGCTACACCGGGACAGGGGGACTTAGTCATTCCCTACGAGCAGTACTTC. Protein product: CSATPGQGDLVIPYEQYF.

Only a few counts were recorded for this clonotype. The chain recombines TRBV5-5 with TRBJ1-3, with 7 bases identical to TRBD1. Germline assignment: CDR1 SGHKS and CDR2 YYEKEE (reference sequence). This CDR3 is 13 amino acids long. Trimming cost V 4 bases and J 8 bases; bases outside gene matches: 6. Here the CDR3 reads CASSTGEGDTIYF. In DNA form, the CDR3 reads TGTGCCAGCAGCACAGGGGAGGGGGACACCATATATTTT.

This clonotype was seen at least ten times. The rearrangement links TRBV4-1 to TRBJ2-1; D is possibly TRBD1 or TRBD2 (5 bases each). This CDR3 comprises 18 residues. Trimming took off 0 bases at V and 2 bases at J, with 17 bases between the two ends. Germline values: CDR1 MGHRA, CDR2 YSYEKL. The CDR3 DNA is TGCGCCAGCAGCCAAGAAAGGGTGGGGACCGCTACCTACAATGAGCAGTTCTTC. Amino acid sequence: CASSQERVGTATYNEQFF.

The V call is TRBV24-1, the J call TRBJ1-5, with 7 bases identical to TRBD1. The CDR3 runs 16 residues. Germline trimming cut 5 bases from V and 1 base from J; bases unmatched to any gene: 7. CDR1 is KGHDR, CDR2 SFDVKD, per germline. The CDR3 loop is CATSGYTGASNQPQHF. In DNA, the CDR3 is TGTGCCACCAGTGGCTACACAGGGGCGAGCAATCAGCCCCAGCATTTT.

Points on this clonotype: This sequence may be a read error, since a much larger clone differs from it by one base. This CDR3 is CASNSPQGAGTQYF. DNA of the CDR3: TGTGCCAGCAACTCTCCCCAGGGGGCTGGGACCCAGTACTTC. The rearrangement joins TRBV28 to TRBJ2-5; 8 positions match TRBD1. V lost 7 bases and J lost 7; bases outside the gene matches: 11. Looked up from germline, CDR1 is MDHEN and CDR2 is SYDVKM. This CDR3 is 14 amino acids long.

The rearrangement joins TRBV20-1 to TRBJ2-7; TRBD2 agrees at 8 bases. Germline assignment: CDR1 DFQATT and CDR2 SNEGSKA (reference sequence). This CDR3 is 14 amino acids long. V lost 6 bases to trimming and J lost 2 bases; unmatched junction nucleotides: 9. The CDR3, as DNA: TGCAGTGCCGGCCCGGGACTAGGGGCCTACGAGCAGTACTTC. Its protein product is CSAGPGLGAYEQYF.

The chain links TRBV12-3 or TRBV12-4 to TRBJ2-7; D is undetermined. V lost 5 bases to trimming and J lost 0 bases, with 8 bases between them. This CDR3 spans 13 amino acids. CDR3 sequence reads: CASSPRASYEQYF. The DNA for the CDR3 is TGTGCCAGCAGTCCCCGGGCCTCCTACGAGCAGTACTTC.

The rearrangement links TRBV12-3 or TRBV12-4 to TRBJ2-7; perhaps TRBD2 as D (6 bases). V lost 6 bases to trimming and J lost 4 bases, with 16 bases between them. This CDR3 comprises 14 residues. The CDR3 nucleotides are TGTGCCAGCAGACCATCGGGGGTAGAATACGAGCAGTACTTC. Amino acid sequence: CASRPSGVEYEQYF.

The genes are TRBV20-1 and TRBJ2-7, with TRBD2 matching 9 bases. After removal of 6 bases from V and 2 bases from J, the junction contained 8 bases not matched to a gene. Germline V lookup: CDR1 DFQATT, CDR2 SNEGSKA (reference sequence). The CDR3 spans 14 residues. CDR3 protein: CSANLAGLTYEQYF. The CDR3 region has the DNA TGCAGTGCCAACCTAGCGGGACTTACCTACGAGCAGTACTTC.

The gene calls are TRBV10-2 and TRBJ1-1; D call uncertain. V was trimmed by 0 bases and J by 6 bases, leaving 5 bases between them. Germline V CDR1 and CDR2: WSHSY, SAAADI. The CDR3 runs to 12 residues. CDR3 DNA sequence: TGCGCCAGCAGTGAGTCGCGGGCTGAAGCTTTCTTT. Protein: CASSESRAEAFF.

This clonotype was seen a few times. The rearrangement links TRBV20-1 to TRBJ2-3; 7 positions match TRBD2. Per the germline V gene, CDR1 is DFQATT and CDR2 is SNEGSKA (reference sequence). This CDR3 is 13 amino acids long. V dropped 3 bases and J dropped 4; count of bases not matched to a gene: 4. CDR3 sequence reads: CSARARGADTQYF. CDR3 nucleotide sequence: TGCAGTGCTAGGGCCCGGGGGGCAGATACGCAGTATTTT.

V gene TRBV14 combines with J gene TRBJ2-6; D not certain. The CDR3 is 17 amino acids. V dropped 0 bases and J dropped 1 base, with 10 bases sitting between them. Germline V gives CDR1 SGHDN, CDR2 FVKESK. CDR3: CASSQDGPSSGANVLTF. The CDR3 DNA sequence: TGTGCCAGCAGCCAAGATGGCCCCAGTTCTGGGGCCAACGTCCTGACTTTC.

The V gene is TRBV18, the J gene TRBJ2-7; weak D call: TRBD2 (5 bases). Germline CDR1 reads KGHSH; CDR2 reads LQKENI. There are 13 residues in the CDR3. Trimming removed 4 bases at V and 4 bases at J, with 11 bases between. The CDR3 DNA sequence: TGTGCCAGCTCACGAGACGGGGAATACGAGCAGTACTTC. Protein sequence: CASSRDGEYEQYF.